Listed here is a single TCR beta chain. CDR3 length equals 18 residues. Trimming at V came to 2 bases and at J to 2 bases, leaving 7 bases not matched to a gene. Germline CDR1 is LGHNA and CDR2 is YSLEER. This specimen belongs to a study of T cell responses to AZD1222 COVID-19 vaccine. TCRdb keeps only in-frame clones here, not all; method: immunoSEQ multiplex PCR. Among fewer than 200,000 clones listed, 70% to 90% were seen once. The source of this sequence is an adult in good health. The sample here was peripheral blood, taken on day 0 of AZD1222 vaccination. V is TRBV4-3 and J is TRBJ2-2; TRBD2 matches 11 bases. The CDR3 is CASSQMTSGDYNTGELFF. The CDR3, as DNA: TGCGCCAGCAGCCAAATGACTAGCGGGGACTATAACACCGGGGAGCTGTTTTTT.